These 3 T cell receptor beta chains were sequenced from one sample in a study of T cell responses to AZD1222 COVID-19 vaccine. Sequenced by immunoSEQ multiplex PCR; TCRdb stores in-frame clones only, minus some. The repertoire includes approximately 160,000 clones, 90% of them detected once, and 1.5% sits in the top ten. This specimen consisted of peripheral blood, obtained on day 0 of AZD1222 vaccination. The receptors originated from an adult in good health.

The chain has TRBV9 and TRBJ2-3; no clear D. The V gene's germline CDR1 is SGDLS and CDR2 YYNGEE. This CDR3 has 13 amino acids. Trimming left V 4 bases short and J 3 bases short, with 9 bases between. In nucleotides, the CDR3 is TGTGCCAGCAGCAGAGACCTTACAGATACGCAGTATTTT. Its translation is CASSRDLTDTQYF.

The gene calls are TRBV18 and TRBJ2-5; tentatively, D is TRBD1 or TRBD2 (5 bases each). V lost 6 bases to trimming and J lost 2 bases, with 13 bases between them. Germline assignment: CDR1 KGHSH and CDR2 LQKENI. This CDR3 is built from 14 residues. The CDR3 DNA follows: TGTGCCAGCTCCCCCCAAGAGGGGCAAGAGACCCAGTACTTC. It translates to CASSPQEGQETQYF.

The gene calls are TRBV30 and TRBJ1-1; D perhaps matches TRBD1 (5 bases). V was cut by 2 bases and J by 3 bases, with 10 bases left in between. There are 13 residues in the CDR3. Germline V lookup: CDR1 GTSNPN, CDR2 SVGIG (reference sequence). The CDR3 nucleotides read TGTGCCTGGAGTCTCCAGGGACACACTGAAGCTTTCTTT. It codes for CAWSLQGHTEAFF. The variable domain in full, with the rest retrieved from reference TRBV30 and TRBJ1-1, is SQTIHQWPATLVQPVGSPLSLECTVEGTSNPNLYWYRQAAGRGLQLLFYSVGIGQISSEVPQNLSASRPQDRQFILSSKKLLLSDSGFYLCAWSLQGHTEAFFGQGTRLTVV.